The 32 T cell receptor beta chains below were found in one sample sequenced in a study of blood T cells in healthy people across ages. A second about 7 to 12 cycle PCR used barcoded and J-beta primers. TCRdb called the 5' RACE reads again in MiXCR, with one record for every CDR3 protein. This table has approximately 1.5 million distinct CDR3 sequences, roughly a third appearing once. Specimen: blood. The receptors derive from a woman aged 25-40 years in good health.

This clonotype was found a few times. The chain uses TRBV6-1 and TRBJ1-4, with unresolved D. This CDR3 spans 14 amino acids. V was clipped by 6 bases and J by 7 bases, with 15 bases between them. Per germline, CDR1 MNHNS and CDR2 SASEGT. The CDR3 coding sequence is TGTGCCAGCAGACCCGGACCGCTGGGTGAAAAACTGTTTTTT. Protein product: CASRPGPLGEKLFF.

The chain employs TRBV5-1 and TRBJ2-1; 9 bases agree with TRBD2. V shed 7 bases, J shed 0 bases, and the junction held 5 bases outside the gene matches. The CDR3 is 15 amino acids. Per germline, CDR1 SGHRS and CDR2 YFSETQ. The DNA of the CDR3 is TGCGCCAGCTATTCTAGCGGGAACTCCTACAATGAGCAGTTCTTC. Translating gives CASYSSGNSYNEQFF.

As concerns this clonotype: A read error may produce the germline difference seen at one junction end. V and J are TRBV10-3 and TRBJ1-2; D gene ambiguous. Germline CDR1 is ENHRY and CDR2 is SYGVKD. This CDR3 is 14 amino acids long. The CDR3 sequence is CAITGRSEDYGYTF. The CDR3 DNA follows: TGTGCCATCACTGGACGGAGCGAGGACTATGGTTACACCTTC.

This clonotype has just a few counts. The chain couples TRBV7-8 to TRBJ2-4; 9 bases match TRBD2. The CDR3 is made up of 14 amino acids. Germline V lookup: CDR1 SGHVS, CDR2 FQNEAQ. J lost 8 bases, V lost 5 bases, and 7 bases had no gene match. The CDR3 DNA follows: TGTGCCAGCAGCCGCGGGAGGGCTCGAGACATTCAGTACTTC. Amino acid sequence: CASSRGRARDIQYF.

As for this clonotype: One base away lies a much larger clone, so this may be a sequencing read error. This chain connects TRBV15 to TRBJ2-6; unclear D gene. The CDR3 spans 12 residues. Germline-derived CDR1 and CDR2 are LNHNV and YYDKDF (reference sequence). The CDR3 loop is CATSLVTNVRTF. CDR3 sequence (DNA): TGTGCCACCAGCCTGGTCACCAACGTCCGGACTTTC.

This chain joins TRBV4-2 and TRBJ2-1, with 9 bases matching TRBD2. The CDR3 runs to 16 residues. The V gene's germline CDR1 is LGHNA and CDR2 YNFKEQ. V shed 5 bases, J shed 4 bases, and the junction held 9 bases outside the gene matches. CDR3 region: CASSTGLAQMYNEQFF. The CDR3 bases are TGTGCCAGCAGCACAGGACTAGCGCAGATGTACAATGAGCAGTTCTTC.

This chain connects TRBV6-1 to TRBJ2-7; 9 nucleotides match TRBD1. Per the germline V gene, CDR1 is MNHNS and CDR2 is SASEGT. The CDR3 consists of 15 residues. V shed 2 bases, J shed 0 bases, and the junction held 2 bases outside the gene matches. The DNA of the CDR3 is TGTGCCAGCAGTGAAAAACAGGGGGCCTCCTACGAGCAGTACTTC. Translated: CASSEKQGASYEQYF.

This clonotype was detected only a few times. The rearrangement joins TRBV11-2 to TRBJ2-1; no firm D call. The CDR3 sequence is 13 residues long. Trimming cost V 2 bases and J 8 bases, with 10 bases left between them. Germline V gene data show CDR1 as SGHAT and CDR2 as FQNNGV. The CDR3 region has the DNA TGTGCCAGCAGCTTACGGCTCCCCCATGAGCAGTTCTTC. It yields the protein CASSLRLPHEQFF.

As concerns this clonotype: One base away lies a much larger clone, so this may be a sequencing read error. The CDR3 region is CANSQGPRDQSYEQYF. The DNA for the CDR3 is TGCGCCAACAGCCAAGGGCCCCGGGACCAATCCTACGAGCAGTACTTC. The chain joins TRBV4-1 to TRBJ2-7; D may correspond to TRBD1 or TRBD2 (5 bases each). This CDR3 contains 16 residues. Germline values: CDR1 MGHRA, CDR2 YSYEKL.

This clonotype turned up a few times. The J gene is TRBJ2-5, the V gene TRBV27, with D perhaps TRBD1 (5 bases). Germline V CDR1 and CDR2: MNHEY, SMNVEV (reference sequence). V was shortened by 5 bases and J by 4 bases, with 17 bases between the two germline ends. The CDR3 has 15 residues. As DNA, the CDR3 is TGTGCCAGCAGTCCCAGGGCCCGCAGGTCAGAGACCCAGTACTTC. Protein product: CASSPRARRSETQYF.

This clonotype was recorded many times. This chain links TRBV4-1 with TRBJ2-1, with TRBD1 matching 10 bases. CDR3 length equals 17 residues. V lost 3 bases, J lost 8 bases, and 13 bases stayed unmatched. In germline, CDR1 is MGHRA, CDR2 YSYEKL. CDR3 amino acids: CASSQLPGTGEYDEQFF. The CDR3 DNA follows: TGCGCCAGCAGCCAGTTACCCGGGACAGGGGAATACGATGAGCAGTTCTTC.

This clonotype was observed a handful of times. CDR3 amino acids: CSAPKAGVKETQYF. In DNA, the CDR3 is TGCAGTGCTCCGAAGGCAGGAGTTAAAGAGACCCAGTACTTC. This chain uses TRBV20-1 with TRBJ2-5; D is undetermined. Germline CDR1 DFQATT, CDR2 SNEGSKA (reference sequence). The CDR3 contains 14 residues. The germline V and J ends were trimmed by 5 bases and 3 bases, with 16 bases remaining between them.

In its sample, this clonotype was seen a few times. As DNA, the CDR3 is TGTGCCAGCAGCTTTGGGGGGGCCTCGTACTTC. This translates into CASSFGGASYF. This chain connects TRBV7-9 to TRBJ2-5; the D gene is possibly TRBD2 (7 bases). Germline values: CDR1 SEHNR, CDR2 FQNEAQ (reference sequence). V lost 3 bases and J 13 bases, leaving 12 bases between the germline ends. This CDR3 comprises 11 residues.

The J gene is TRBJ1-5, the V gene TRBV5-1, with a possible D match to TRBD1 (6 bases). The CDR3 runs to 15 residues. V dropped 3 bases and J dropped 1 base, with 11 bases sitting between them. Germline V gene sequence: CDR1 SGHRS, CDR2 YFSETQ. CDR3: CASSSDRTSNQPQHF. The CDR3 bases are TGCGCCAGCAGCTCCGACAGGACCAGCAATCAGCCCCAGCATTTT.

This clonotype has a handful of counts. This chain uses TRBV5-5 with TRBJ2-7; TRBD2 matches 8 bases. Germline V CDR1 and CDR2: SGHKS, YYEKEE (reference sequence). The CDR3 loop spans 15 amino acids. V lost 1 base and J lost 5; bases outside the gene matches: 8. The DNA of the CDR3 is TGTGCCAGCAGCTTGTTTCGGGAGGGCTGGCACGAGCAGTACTTC. Amino acids: CASSLFREGWHEQYF.

This clonotype was observed a few times. V and J are TRBV12-3 or TRBV12-4 and TRBJ1-1, with TRBD1 matching over 7 bases. The CDR3 covers 14 residues. J gave up 0 bases and V 6 bases, and 4 bases lay outside the gene matches. The CDR3 spells CASRLGQMNTEAFF. In DNA form, the CDR3 reads TGTGCCAGCAGGTTGGGACAGATGAACACTGAAGCTTTCTTT.

The rearrangement uses TRBV28 and TRBJ2-2, with TRBD1 matching over 7 bases. With 7 bases clipped from V and 6 bases from J, the junction kept 8 bases outside the gene matches. The CDR3 covers 14 residues. CDR1 and CDR2 from the germline V gene are MDHEN and SYDVKM. The CDR3 region is CASKDTGVPGELFF. The CDR3 coding sequence is TGTGCCAGCAAGGACACAGGGGTTCCCGGGGAGCTGTTTTTT.

Turning to this clonotype: One end of the junction does not line up with germline, which may come from a read error. The rearrangement links TRBV5-1 to TRBJ1-1; 9 bases match TRBD1. Germline CDR1 is SGHRS and CDR2 is YFSETQ. The CDR3 totals 16 residues. The CDR3 nucleotides read TGCGGCAGCAGCGACCGGGACAGGGTCAGAAACACTGAAACTTTCTTT. Residues: CGSSDRDRVRNTETFF.

The rearrangement links TRBV20-1 to TRBJ2-2, with TRBD1 as a possible D gene (6 bases). Between the trimmed V and J ends, which lost 6 bases and 5 bases, there was a span of 16 bases. This CDR3 is 14 amino acids long. Germline V gene sequence: CDR1 DFQATT, CDR2 SNEGSKA (reference sequence). The CDR3: CSATIPGVTGELFF. The CDR3 nucleotides read TGCAGTGCCACAATACCAGGGGTGACCGGGGAGCTGTTTTTT.

This clonotype was recorded a few times. The chain recombines TRBV27 with TRBJ1-1; TRBD1 agrees at 7 bases. The V and J ends lost 5 bases and 3 bases, in that order; junction bases with no gene match: 15. Per germline, CDR1 MNHEY and CDR2 SMNVEV (reference sequence). The CDR3 totals 17 residues. The CDR3 DNA follows: TGTGCCAGCAGTCGCCGTGGGCAGCCCCAGGGGGACACTGAAGCTTTCTTT. Encoded protein: CASSRRGQPQGDTEAFF.

The sample holds a few counts of this clonotype. This rearrangement joins TRBV20-1 to TRBJ1-4; D uncertain. The V gene lost 3 bases and the J gene lost 8 bases, with 13 bases spanning the gap. The CDR3 extends over 13 amino acids. CDR1 and CDR2 (germline): DFQATT, SNEGSKA (reference sequence). This CDR3 reads CSASVAGKEKLFF. DNA for the CDR3: TGCAGTGCTAGTGTCGCGGGGAAGGAAAAACTGTTTTTT.

This clonotype has more than one count but fewer than ten. The J gene is TRBJ1-2, the V gene TRBV4-1; 8 bases are a match to TRBD1. CDR3 size: 16 residues. The V gene's germline CDR1 is MGHRA and CDR2 YSYEKL. V was clipped by 3 bases and J by 3 bases; unmatched bases: 9. The CDR3, as DNA: TGCGCCAGCAGCCATCCCGGACAGGGCGGGCACTATGGCTACACCTTC. The encoded protein is CASSHPGQGGHYGYTF.

This clonotype was detected only a few times. One end of the junction varies from germline; a read error may be responsible. The gene calls are TRBV3-1 and TRBJ2-1; D not certain. Germline CDR1 is LGHDT and CDR2 is YNNKEL (reference sequence). The CDR3 loop spans 11 amino acids. The CDR3 sequence: CASSQDADQFF. DNA of the CDR3: TGTGCCAGCAGTCAAGACGCGGACCAGTTCTTC.

This clonotype was picked up a small number of times. This chain connects TRBV2 to TRBJ1-2; D possibly corresponds to TRBD1 (6 bases). In germline, CDR1 is SNHLY, CDR2 FYNNEI. CDR3 length: 15 amino acids. With 2 bases removed from V and 4 bases from J, the gap between germline ends came to 14 bases. The CDR3 DNA is TGTGCCAGCAGTGAATCCGGACAGTCCCCCTATGGCTACACCTTC. Translation gives CASSESGQSPYGYTF.

This clonotype was counted a few times. This chain uses TRBV28 with TRBJ2-6; possible D gene TRBD1, 6 bases. The CDR3 has 15 amino acids. Germline V gene lookup returns CDR1 MDHEN and CDR2 SYDVKM. V was cut by 4 bases and J by 2 bases, with 9 bases left in between. The CDR3 here is CASSYRTAGANVLTF. The CDR3 DNA reads TGTGCCAGCAGTTATAGGACAGCTGGGGCCAACGTCCTGACTTTC.

The rearrangement joins TRBV4-1 to TRBJ1-6; D gene uncertain. The germline CDR1 and CDR2 sequences are MGHRA and YSYEKL. CDR3 length equals 14 residues. Between the trimmed V and J ends, which lost 1 base and 10 bases, there was a span of 11 bases. CDR3 DNA: TGCGCCAGCAGCCAAGGGTGGGGAAGATCACCCCTCCACTTT. Its protein is CASSQGWGRSPLHF.

This clonotype was observed a few times. The rearrangement uses TRBV7-9 and TRBJ1-2; D not resolved. Trimming pared 3 bases from V and 2 bases from J, leaving 16 bases between. This CDR3 is 16 amino acids long. Per germline, CDR1 SEHNR and CDR2 FQNEAQ (reference sequence). The CDR3 DNA reads as TGTGCCAGCAGCTTGGGAGCTGGAGGGTGGAACTATGGCTACACCTTC. Its protein is CASSLGAGGWNYGYTF.

The chain links TRBV20-1 to TRBJ2-1, with 10 bases fitting TRBD2. The germline gives CDR1 DFQATT, CDR2 SNEGSKA (reference sequence). The CDR3 contains 15 residues. Trimming at V came to 0 bases and at J to 9 bases, leaving 8 bases not matched to a gene. The CDR3 loop reads CSARDPSGREGEQFF. The CDR3 DNA sequence: TGCAGTGCTAGAGATCCAAGCGGGAGGGAGGGTGAGCAGTTCTTC.

The chain uses TRBV10-3 and TRBJ1-6; D unclear. The CDR3 length is 13 residues. With 3 bases removed from V and 8 bases from J, the gap between germline ends came to 8 bases. Germline assignment: CDR1 ENHRY and CDR2 SYGVKD. Here the CDR3 DNA reads TGTGCCATCAGTGATTTGGAGGATTCACCCCTCCACTTT. This codes for CAISDLEDSPLHF.

Note on this clonotype: No conserved phenylalanine or tryptophan ends this CDR3, so it is likely a read error. The chain couples TRBV20-1 to TRBJ1-1; D call uncertain. Germline V CDR1 and CDR2: DFQATT, SNEGSKA (reference sequence). V was pared by 3 bases and J by 1 base, with 12 bases between. The CDR3 extends over 14 amino acids. Here the CDR3 DNA reads TGCAGTGCTAGGCGCGCCGGGGAGAACACTGAAGCTTTCTTG. It codes for CSARRAGENTEAFL.

CDR3 nucleotides: TGTGCCTGGAGACAGGGGTCGGAACCCCTCCACTTT. This sequence encodes CAWRQGSEPLHF. The chain is built from TRBV30 and TRBJ1-6, with 7 bases identical to TRBD1. This CDR3 is 12 amino acids long. Germline lookup yields CDR1 GTSNPN and CDR2 SVGIG (reference sequence). The J segment lost 12 bases and the V segment lost 3 bases, leaving 5 bases of the junction unmatched. Together with reference TRBV30 and TRBJ1-6, the CDR3 gives the full variable domain: SQTIHQWPATLVQPVGSPLSLECTVEGTSNPNLYWYRQAAGRGLQLLFYSVGIGQISSEVPQNLSASRPQDRQFILSSKKLLLSDSGFYLCAWRQGSEPLHFGNGTRLTVT.

V and J are TRBV7-9 and TRBJ1-1; 8 bases align to TRBD1. This CDR3 has 17 residues. Germline assignment: CDR1 SEHNR and CDR2 FQNEAQ (reference sequence). V gave up 5 bases and J gave up 0 bases; unmatched junction bases: 11. CDR3 coding DNA: TGTGCCAGCAGCCCGGGAGCAGGGGGCGGCTTGAACACTGAAGCTTTCTTT. It yields the protein CASSPGAGGGLNTEAFF.